The sequence of this TCR beta chain was determined in a study of vaccination effects on CD4 cells after COVID-19. Sequencing in the ViraFEST assay came after antigen-specific CD4+ T cells had been expanded with viral peptide pools, which were used to stimulate PBMC. Cultured cells yielded isolated CD4+ T cells after 10 days. The participants, recipients of two vaccine doses, got either BNT162b2 or mRNA-1273. General study results and limits: Marked clonal contraction was seen in infection- and vaccine-induced clones late after vaccination.

As for this clone: Its specificity is unknown.

Germline-derived CDR1 and CDR2 are MNHEY and SVGAGI. V was clipped by 5 bases and J by 0 bases, with 8 bases between them. CDR3 length: 15 amino acids. Method: immunoSEQ multiplex PCR; TCRdb's copy keeps in-frame clones and lacks some. The profile shows 65,000 to 95,000 clones, around 74% of them singletons. The receptor comes from a human donor who received a COVID-19 vaccine. The chain combines TRBV6-5 with TRBJ2-6, with a weak D call TRBD2 (5 bases). This specimen consisted of CD4+ T cells from PBMCs cultured with HCoV-OC43 spike peptides, obtained after COVID-19 vaccination. Subset in this sample: HCoV-OC43 spike overlapping peptide pool stimulation. In DNA form, the CDR3 reads TGTGCCAGCAGTAGGACTTTCTCTGGGGCCAACGTCCTGACTTTC. It encodes CASSRTFSGANVLTF.